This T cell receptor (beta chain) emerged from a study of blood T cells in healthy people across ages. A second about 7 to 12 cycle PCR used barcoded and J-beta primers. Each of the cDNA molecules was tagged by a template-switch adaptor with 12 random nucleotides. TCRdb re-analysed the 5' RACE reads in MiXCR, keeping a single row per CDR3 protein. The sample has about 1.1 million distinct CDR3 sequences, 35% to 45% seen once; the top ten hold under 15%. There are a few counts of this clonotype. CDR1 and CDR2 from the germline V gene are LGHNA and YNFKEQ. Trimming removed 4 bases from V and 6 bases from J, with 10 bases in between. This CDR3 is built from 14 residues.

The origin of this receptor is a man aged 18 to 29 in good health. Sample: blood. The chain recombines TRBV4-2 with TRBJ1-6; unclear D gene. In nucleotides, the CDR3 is TGTGCCAGCAGCCCCGACGTAGGTAATTCACCCCTCCACTTT. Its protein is CASSPDVGNSPLHF.